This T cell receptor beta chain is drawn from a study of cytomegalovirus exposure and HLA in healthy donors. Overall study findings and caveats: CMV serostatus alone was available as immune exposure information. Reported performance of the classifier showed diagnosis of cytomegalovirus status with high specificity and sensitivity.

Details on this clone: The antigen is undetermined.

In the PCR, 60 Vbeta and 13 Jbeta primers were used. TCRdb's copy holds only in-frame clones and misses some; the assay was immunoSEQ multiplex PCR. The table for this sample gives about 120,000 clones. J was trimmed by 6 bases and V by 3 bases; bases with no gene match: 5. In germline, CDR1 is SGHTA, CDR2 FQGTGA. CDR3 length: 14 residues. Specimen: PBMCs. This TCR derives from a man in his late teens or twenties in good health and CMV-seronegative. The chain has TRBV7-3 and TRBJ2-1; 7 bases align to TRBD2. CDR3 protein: CASSFVGGFNEQFF. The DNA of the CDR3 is TGTGCCAGCAGCTTTGTCGGGGGGTTCAATGAGCAGTTCTTC.